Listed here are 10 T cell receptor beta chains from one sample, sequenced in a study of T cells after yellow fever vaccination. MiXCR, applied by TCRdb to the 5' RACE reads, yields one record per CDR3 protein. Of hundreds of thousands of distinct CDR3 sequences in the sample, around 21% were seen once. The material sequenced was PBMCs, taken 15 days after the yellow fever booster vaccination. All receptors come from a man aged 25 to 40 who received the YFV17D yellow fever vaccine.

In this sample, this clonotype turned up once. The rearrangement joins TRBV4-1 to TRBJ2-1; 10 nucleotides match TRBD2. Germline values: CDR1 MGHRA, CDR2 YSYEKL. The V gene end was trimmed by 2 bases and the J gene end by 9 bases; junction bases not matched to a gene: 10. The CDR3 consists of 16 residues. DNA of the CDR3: TGCGCCAGCAGCCAAAGGTCTAGCGGGAGAATAATTGAGCAGTTCTTC. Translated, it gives CASSQRSSGRIIEQFF.

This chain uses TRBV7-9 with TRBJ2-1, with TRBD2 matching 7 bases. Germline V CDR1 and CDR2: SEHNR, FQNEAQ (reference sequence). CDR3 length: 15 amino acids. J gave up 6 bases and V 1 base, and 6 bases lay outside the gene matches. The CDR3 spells CASSLGSGGGNEQFF. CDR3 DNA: TGTGCCAGCAGCTTAGGATCGGGAGGAGGCAATGAGCAGTTCTTC.

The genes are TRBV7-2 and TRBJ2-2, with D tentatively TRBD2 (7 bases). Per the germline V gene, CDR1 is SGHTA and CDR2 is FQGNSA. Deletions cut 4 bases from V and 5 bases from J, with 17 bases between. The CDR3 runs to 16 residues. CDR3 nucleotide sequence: TGTGCCAGCAGCTCCAGGGGCGGGAGTGGTACCGGGGAGCTGTTTTTT. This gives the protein CASSSRGGSGTGELFF.

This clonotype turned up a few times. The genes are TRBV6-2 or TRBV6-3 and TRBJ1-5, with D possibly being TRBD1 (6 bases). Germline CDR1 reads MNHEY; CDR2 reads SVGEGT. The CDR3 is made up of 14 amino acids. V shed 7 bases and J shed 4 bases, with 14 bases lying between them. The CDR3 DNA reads TGTGCCAGCAACCAAGGACAGCGAAATCAGCCCCAGCATTTT. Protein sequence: CASNQGQRNQPQHF.

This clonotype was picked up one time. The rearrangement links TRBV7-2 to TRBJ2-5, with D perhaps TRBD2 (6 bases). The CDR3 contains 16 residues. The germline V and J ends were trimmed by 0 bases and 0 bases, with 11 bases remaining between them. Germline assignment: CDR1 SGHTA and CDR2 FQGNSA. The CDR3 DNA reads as TGTGCCAGCAGCTTAGCGCTCGGGGGTCACCAAGAGACCCAGTACTTC. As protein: CASSLALGGHQETQYF.

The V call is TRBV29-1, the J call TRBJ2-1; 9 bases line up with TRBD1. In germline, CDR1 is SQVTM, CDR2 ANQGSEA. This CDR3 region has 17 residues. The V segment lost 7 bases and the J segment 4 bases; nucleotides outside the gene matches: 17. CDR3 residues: CSAEGSLGDRAYNEQFF. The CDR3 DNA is TGCAGCGCTGAGGGGTCTTTGGGGGACAGGGCATACAATGAGCAGTTCTTC.

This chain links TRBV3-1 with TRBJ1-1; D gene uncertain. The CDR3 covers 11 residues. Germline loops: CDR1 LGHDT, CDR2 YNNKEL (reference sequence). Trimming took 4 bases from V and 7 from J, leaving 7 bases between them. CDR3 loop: CASSPKIEAFF. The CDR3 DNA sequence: TGTGCCAGCAGCCCTAAGATTGAAGCTTTCTTT.

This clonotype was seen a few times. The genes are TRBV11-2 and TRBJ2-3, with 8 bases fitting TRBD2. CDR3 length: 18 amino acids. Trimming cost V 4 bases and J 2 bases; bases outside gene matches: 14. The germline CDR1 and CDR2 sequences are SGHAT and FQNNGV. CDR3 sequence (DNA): TGTGCCAGCAGCTCCGGACCGGGTAGCGGGATAATCACAGATACGCAGTATTTT. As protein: CASSSGPGSGIITDTQYF.

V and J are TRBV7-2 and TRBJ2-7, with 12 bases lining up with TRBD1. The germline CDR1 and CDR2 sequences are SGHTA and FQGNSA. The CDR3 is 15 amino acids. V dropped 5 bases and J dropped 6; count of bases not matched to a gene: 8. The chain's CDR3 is CASSGGTGGYREQYF. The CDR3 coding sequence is TGTGCCAGCAGCGGCGGGACAGGGGGCTATCGCGAGCAGTACTTC.

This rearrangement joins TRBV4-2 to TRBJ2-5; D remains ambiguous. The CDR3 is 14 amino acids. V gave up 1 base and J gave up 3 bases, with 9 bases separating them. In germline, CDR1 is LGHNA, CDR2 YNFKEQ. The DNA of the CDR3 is TGTGCCAGCAGCCAAGTTGGCGTCAAAGAGACCCAGTACTTC. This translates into CASSQVGVKETQYF.